This T cell receptor beta chain was obtained from a study of OX40 agonist ivuxolimab in advanced cancers. Only in-frame clones appear in the TCRdb table, and some are missing; sequencing was by immunoSEQ multiplex PCR. The sample carries some 130,000 clones, less than 95% recorded once. The CDR3 has 15 amino acids. Trimming stripped 3 bases from V and 3 bases from J, with 16 bases between. In germline, CDR1 is SGDLS, CDR2 YYNGEE. This clonotype originated in an adult with an advanced solid tumor such as melanoma, head and neck, liver or kidney cancer. The chain is built from TRBV9 and TRBJ2-7, with D perhaps matching TRBD2 (6 bases). Specimen: CD4+ or CD8+ T cells sorted from blood, collected in a trial of the OX40 agonist ivuxolimab. Here the CDR3 DNA reads TGTGCCAGCAGCGAGGGGCCGGGACTTATCTACGAGCAGTACTTC. Translating gives CASSEGPGLIYEQYF.